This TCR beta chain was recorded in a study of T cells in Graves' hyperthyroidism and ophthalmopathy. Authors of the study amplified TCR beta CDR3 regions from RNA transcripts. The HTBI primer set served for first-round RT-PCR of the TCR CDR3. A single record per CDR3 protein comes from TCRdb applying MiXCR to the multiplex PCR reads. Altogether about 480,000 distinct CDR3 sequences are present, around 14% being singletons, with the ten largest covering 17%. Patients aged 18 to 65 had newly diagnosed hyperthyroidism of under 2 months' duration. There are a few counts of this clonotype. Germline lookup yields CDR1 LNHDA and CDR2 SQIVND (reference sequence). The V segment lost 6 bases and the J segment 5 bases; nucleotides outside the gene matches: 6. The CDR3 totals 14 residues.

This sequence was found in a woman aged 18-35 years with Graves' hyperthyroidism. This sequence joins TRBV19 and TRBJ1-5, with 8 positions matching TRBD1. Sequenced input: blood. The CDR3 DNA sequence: TGTGCCAGTAGCATGGACAGGGCGGATCAGCCCCAGCATTTT. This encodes CASSMDRADQPQHF.